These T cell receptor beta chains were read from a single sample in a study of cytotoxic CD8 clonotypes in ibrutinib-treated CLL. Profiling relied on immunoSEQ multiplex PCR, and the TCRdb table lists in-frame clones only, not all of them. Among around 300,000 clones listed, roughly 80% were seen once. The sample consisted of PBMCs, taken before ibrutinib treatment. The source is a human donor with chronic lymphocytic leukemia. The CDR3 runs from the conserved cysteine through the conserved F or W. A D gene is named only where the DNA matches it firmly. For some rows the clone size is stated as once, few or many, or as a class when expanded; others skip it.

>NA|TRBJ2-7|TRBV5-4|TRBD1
TGTGCCAGCAGCAAAGAGCAGGGGACAGTGCGGGTACGGGCCTACGAGCAGTACTTC
CASSKEQGTVRVRAYEQYF
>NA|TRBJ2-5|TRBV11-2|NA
TGTGCCAGCAGCCAGATGACCCAGTACTTC
CASSQMTQYF
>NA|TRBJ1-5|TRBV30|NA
TGTGCCTGGACCGAACAGAGCGATCAGCCCCAGCATTTT
CAWTEQSDQPQHF
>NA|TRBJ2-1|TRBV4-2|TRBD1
TGTGCCAGCAGCCAAGATGCGGGCAGCGGGACAGGGGCCTACAATGAGCAGTTCTTC
CASSQDAGSGTGAYNEQFF
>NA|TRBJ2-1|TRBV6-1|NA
TGTGCCACCCTAAGGGAGCACAATGAGCAGTTCTTC
CATLREHNEQFF
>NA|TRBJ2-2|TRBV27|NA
TGTGCCAGCAGTTTATCAAATCCGGGACACCGAAACACCGGGGAGCTGTTTTTT
CASSLSNPGHRNTGELFF
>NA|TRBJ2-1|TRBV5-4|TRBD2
TGTGCCAGCAGCTTGAGCGGGAGAGACTCCTACAATGAGCAGTTCTTC
CASSLSGRDSYNEQFF
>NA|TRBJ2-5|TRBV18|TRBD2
TGTGCCAGCCGAAACCCCGGGACTAGCGGGAGAAAAGAGACCCAGTACTTC
CASRNPGTSGRKETQYF
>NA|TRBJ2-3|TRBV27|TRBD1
TGTGCCAGCAGGCAGGGGGCCAATACGCAGTATTTT
CASRQGANTQYF
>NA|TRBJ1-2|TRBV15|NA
TGTGCCACCAGCAGAGTGGTCGGGGACGTTGGAGGCTACACCTTC
CATSRVVGDVGGYTF
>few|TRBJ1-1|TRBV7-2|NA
TGTGCCAGCAGCTTGGGTACAGCTAGCAACACTGAAGCTTTCTTT
CASSLGTASNTEAFF
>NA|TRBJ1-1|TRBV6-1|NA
TGTGCCAGCAGCGAAGACAGAAACACTGAAGCTTTCTTT
CASSEDRNTEAFF
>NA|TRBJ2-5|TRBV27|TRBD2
TGTGCCAGCAGTGTAACTAGCGGGAGGGAGACCCAGTACTTC
CASSVTSGRETQYF
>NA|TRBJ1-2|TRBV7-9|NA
TGTGCCAGCAGCTTATCTGCAGGGGACTATGGCTACACCTTC
CASSLSAGDYGYTF
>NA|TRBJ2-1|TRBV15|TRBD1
TGTGCCACCAGCAGGGGGACAGGTCGGACCTACAATGAGCAGTTCTTC
CATSRGTGRTYNEQFF
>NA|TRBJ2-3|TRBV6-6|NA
TGTGCCAGCAGTTACAGGGCAGGGGGCACAGATACGCAGTATTTT
CASSYRAGGTDTQYF
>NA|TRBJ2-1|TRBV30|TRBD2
TGTGCCTGGAATTCTGTGGGAGGGTACAATGAGCAGTTCTTC
CAWNSVGGYNEQFF
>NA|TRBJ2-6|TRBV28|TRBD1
TGTGCCACCTCGACAGGGACCGGGGCCAACGTCCTGACTTTC
CATSTGTGANVLTF
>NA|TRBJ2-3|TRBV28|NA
TGTGCCAGCAGTTTGAACAGGGGGGGTTTAGATACGCAGTATTTT
CASSLNRGGLDTQYF
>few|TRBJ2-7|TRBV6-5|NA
TGTGCCAGCAGACAGTCCTACGAGCAGTACTTC
CASRQSYEQYF
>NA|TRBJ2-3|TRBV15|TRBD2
TGTGCCACCAGCAGAGGGTCTGCGGGAGGGCCTAAAGATACGCAGTATTTT
CATSRGSAGGPKDTQYF
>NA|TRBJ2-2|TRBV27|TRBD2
TGTGCCAGCAGTGCGGGAGGGCCGGGCACCGGGGAGCTGTTTTTT
CASSAGGPGTGELFF
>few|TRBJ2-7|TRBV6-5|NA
TGTGCCAGCAGTTACGGCCGGGGTGGCGAGCAGTACTTC
CASSYGRGGEQYF
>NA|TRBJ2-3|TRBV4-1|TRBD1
TGCGCCAGCAGCCGCGGACAGGGGAGTTGGACAGATACGCAGTATTTT
CASSRGQGSWTDTQYF
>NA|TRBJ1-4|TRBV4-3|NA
TGCGCCAGCTCTCTGGAGGGAACAACTAATGAAAAACTGTTTTTT
CASSLEGTTNEKLFF
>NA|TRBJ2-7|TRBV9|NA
TGTGCCAGCACCCCGGGGCAGGGGAGTCTCGAGCAGTACTTC
CASTPGQGSLEQYF
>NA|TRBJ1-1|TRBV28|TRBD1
TGTGCCAGCAATCGACAGGGGGCGAGTACTGAAGCTTTCTTT
CASNRQGASTEAFF
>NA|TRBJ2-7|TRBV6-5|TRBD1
TGTGCCAGCAGAGGACAGGGGGCGAACGAGCAGTACTTC
CASRGQGANEQYF
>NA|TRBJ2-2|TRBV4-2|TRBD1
TGTGCCAGCAGCCAAGCCGGGACAGGTGGTAACACCGGGGAGCTGTTTTTT
CASSQAGTGGNTGELFF
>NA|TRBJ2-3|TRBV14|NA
TGTGCCAGCAGCCTCTCCGAGTGGACGAATCAGTATTTT
CASSLSEWTNQYF
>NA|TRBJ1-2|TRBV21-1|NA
TGTGCCAGCAGCAAAGAGGGGCGGACAGGGCCGGGCTACACCTTC
CASSKEGRTGPGYTF
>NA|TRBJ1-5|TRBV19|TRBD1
TGTGCCAGTAAGGTGGACAGGGGATACAATCAGCCCCAGCATTTT
CASKVDRGYNQPQHF
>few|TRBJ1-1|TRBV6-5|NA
TGTGCCAGCAGTTACGCCGGGACAATGAACACTGAAGCTTTCTTT
CASSYAGTMNTEAFF
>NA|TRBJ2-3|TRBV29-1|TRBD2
TGCAGCGTTGAAGTGGGGACTAGCGGGGGAACAGATACGCAGTATTTT
CSVEVGTSGGTDTQYF
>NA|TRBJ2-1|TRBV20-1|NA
TGCAGTGCTAGAGGGGACGGTGAGCAGTTCTTC
CSARGDGEQFF
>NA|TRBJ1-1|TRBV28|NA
TGTGCCAGCAGACCCACAGGAGTGAACACTGAAGCTTTCTTT
CASRPTGVNTEAFF